The 11 T cell receptor beta chains in this list originate from one sample, sequenced in a study of human T cells and chemical hapten exposure. Single cDNA molecules in the library carried unique molecular identifiers attached during preparation. TCRdb reprocessed the reads with MiXCR, giving one entry per CDR3 protein. Here the sample spans about 120,000 distinct CDR3 sequences, 8% to 9.5% being singletons. Extraction of total RNA was performed on unfractionated whole blood. Sequences were obtained from whole blood. These receptors came from a human donor in good health. Some clones in this sample may be carry-over from other donors' samples.

This clonotype was recorded a few times. The genes are TRBV6-5 and TRBJ2-2, with D tentatively TRBD2 (6 bases). CDR3 size: 12 residues. The germline V gene has CDR1 MNHEY and CDR2 SVGAGI. DNA for the CDR3: TGTGCGAGTTCTCGGAGCGGGGGGGAGCTGTTTTTT. Residues: CASSRSGGELFF.

This clonotype was counted only a few times. J is TRBJ1-2 and V is TRBV2; possible D gene TRBD1, 6 bases. The CDR3 runs to 13 residues. Trimming left V 8 bases short and J 2 bases short, with 12 bases between. Looked up from germline, CDR1 is SNHLY and CDR2 is FYNNEI. This CDR3 is CASGGGGNYGYTF. CDR3 sequence (DNA): TGTGCCAGCGGGGGCGGGGGGAACTATGGCTACACCTTC.

This clonotype was seen repeatedly, ten times or more. J is TRBJ2-7 and V is TRBV5-1; tentatively, D is TRBD2 (6 bases). The V and J ends lost 0 bases and 3 bases respectively, with 10 bases between them. CDR1 is SGHRS, CDR2 YFSETQ, per germline. The CDR3 sequence is 14 residues long. The CDR3 DNA sequence: TGCGCCAGCAGCTTGGTTGGAGGGGACTACGAGCAGTACTTC. This encodes CASSLVGGDYEQYF.

The sample holds one count of this clonotype. The chain recombines TRBV3-1 with TRBJ2-4; D is unclear. Germline CDR1 and CDR2: LGHDT and YNNKEL (reference sequence). This CDR3 is built from 16 residues. Between the trimmed V and J ends, which lost 1 base and 0 bases, there was a span of 10 bases. As DNA, the CDR3 is TGTGCCAGCAGCCAAGGGCGACTGGTAGCCAAAAACATTCAGTACTTC. Translated, it gives CASSQGRLVAKNIQYF.

This clonotype occurred many times. The V gene is TRBV24-1, the J gene TRBJ2-1, with TRBD2 matching 8 bases. Trimming took 7 bases from V and 7 from J; bases not matched to a gene: 5. The CDR3 totals 13 residues. CDR1 is KGHDR, CDR2 SFDVKD, per germline. The CDR3 sequence is CATRGAGVNEQFF. CDR3 nucleotides: TGTGCCACCAGGGGAGCGGGAGTAAATGAGCAGTTCTTC.

The gene calls are TRBV2 and TRBJ1-5, with 7 positions matching TRBD1. Germline CDR1 reads SNHLY; CDR2 reads FYNNEI. This CDR3 comprises 16 residues. V was clipped by 6 bases and J by 5 bases; unmatched bases: 13. The CDR3 DNA follows: TGTGCCAGCAGCATCGTTCCGGGAGACAGGGATCAGCCCCAGCATTTT. Protein sequence: CASSIVPGDRDQPQHF.

V and J are TRBV6-6 and TRBJ2-3, with 10 bases that match TRBD1. V gave up 6 bases and J gave up 5 bases; unmatched junction bases: 5. In germline, CDR1 is MNHNY, CDR2 SVGAGI (reference sequence). The CDR3 is 14 residues long. The DNA for the CDR3 is TGTGCCAGCAGACCCGGGACAGGGGTAGATACGCAGTATTTT. Its translation: CASRPGTGVDTQYF.

The chain joins TRBV6-2 or TRBV6-3 to TRBJ2-3; 10 positions agree with TRBD2. The germline V gene encodes CDR1 MNHEY and CDR2 SVGEGT. The V segment lost 2 bases and the J segment 0 bases; nucleotides outside the gene matches: 5. CDR3 size: 17 residues. The CDR3 spells CASSYLLAGSSTDTQYF. The CDR3 DNA reads as TGTGCCAGCAGTTACCTACTAGCGGGGTCTAGCACAGATACGCAGTATTTT.

V is TRBV7-8 and J is TRBJ1-6; the match to TRBD1 covers 7 bases. V lost 3 bases and J lost 0; bases outside the gene matches: 11. Germline V lookup: CDR1 SGHVS, CDR2 FQNEAQ. There are 19 residues in the CDR3. This CDR3 reads CASSFLDREKSSYNSPLHF. CDR3 in DNA: TGTGCCAGCAGCTTCCTCGACAGGGAGAAGAGCTCCTATAATTCACCCCTCCACTTT.

This clonotype was counted only a few times. The V and J genes are TRBV5-1 and TRBJ2-3; D remains unclear. Per the germline V gene, CDR1 is SGHRS and CDR2 is YFSETQ. The CDR3 has 12 amino acids. Trimming removed 0 bases from V and 4 bases from J, with 3 bases in between. The CDR3 protein is CASSLDADTQYF. The CDR3 DNA sequence: TGCGCCAGCAGCTTGGACGCAGATACGCAGTATTTT.

This clonotype showed up many times. The gene calls are TRBV27 and TRBJ2-2; TRBD1 is a possible D gene (5 bases). The CDR3 length is 13 residues. V gave up 8 bases and J gave up 5 bases, with 12 bases separating them. The germline CDR1 and CDR2 sequences are MNHEY and SMNVEV (reference sequence). CDR3 region: CASQGRGTGELFF. The CDR3 DNA reads as TGTGCCAGCCAGGGAAGAGGAACCGGGGAGCTGTTTTTT.